The present T cell receptor beta chain was sequenced within a study of cytomegalovirus exposure and HLA in healthy donors. The study's findings and limits: An analysis done earlier found most TCR beta V segments productive about 87% or about 30% of the time. According to a later analysis, donors in an Asian-associated ancestry cluster reportedly had fewer N-insertions than the 666-donor mean.

CDR1 is SNHLY, CDR2 FYNNEI, per germline. This CDR3 has 17 amino acids. Trimming at V came to 0 bases and at J to 9 bases, leaving 10 bases not matched to a gene. The PCR made use of 60 Vbeta and 13 Jbeta primers. This table comes from immunoSEQ multiplex PCR, and its TCRdb copy is limited to in-frame clones, with some not included. Seen here are around 130,000 clones, 73% observed once, and the top ten hold 2.1%. As regards this clone: Its specificity is not known.

This chain links TRBV2 with TRBJ2-1; 11 bases align to TRBD2. This TCR came from a woman in her forties in good health and CMV-seropositive. Material: PBMCs. The CDR3 DNA sequence: TGTGCCAGCAGTGAAGCGCTTCTAGCGGGAGGAGGCGGTGAGCAGTTCTTC. Its translation is CASSEALLAGGGGEQFF.